One sample yielded the 18 T cell receptor beta chains listed below, sequenced in a study of beta chain features in type 1 diabetes. Study observations and caveats: Patients with Type 1 diabetes showed moderately but significantly shorter TCRB CDR3s in all four CD4+ subsets.

Their specific antigens are unknown. Sequenced material consisted of expressed TCRB transcripts (all of the isolated RNA was reverse transcribed). Using immunoSEQ multiplex PCR, the repertoire was profiled, and TCRdb retains in-frame clones only, with some absent. The sample lists about 650,000 clones; 12% were seen once. The sample consisted of naive CD4+ T cells from blood. All receptors derive from a man aged 25 to 40 with type 1 diabetes.

Points on this clone: Other DNA sequences from this sample encode an identical CDR3 as well. The V gene is TRBV7-9, the J gene TRBJ1-5; no reliable D call. V was pared by 1 base and J by 6 bases, with 7 bases between. CDR3 length equals 13 residues. Germline-derived CDR1 and CDR2 are SEHNR and FQNEAQ (reference sequence). The CDR3 spells CASSLGGSQPQHF. The CDR3 nucleotides read TGTGCCAGCAGCTTAGGAGGTAGTCAGCCCCAGCATTTT.

This clone was recorded a few times. This chain joins TRBV19 and TRBJ2-5; D gene unclear. Germline V gives CDR1 LNHDA, CDR2 SQIVND (reference sequence). The V and J ends lost 7 bases and 2 bases respectively, with 14 bases between them. There are 14 residues in the CDR3. This CDR3 is CASTDTDRQETQYF. DNA of the CDR3: TGTGCCAGTACCGACACGGATAGACAAGAGACCCAGTACTTC.

This clone turned up a few times. The CDR3 DNA reads as TGCGCCAGCAGCTTCGCTGTACCGACTGGGGATAGCACAGATACGCAGTATTTT. Protein sequence: CASSFAVPTGDSTDTQYF. The V and J genes are TRBV5-1 and TRBJ2-3; D is uncertain. The CDR3 consists of 18 residues. Trimming took off 2 bases at V and 0 bases at J, with 19 bases between the two ends. CDR1 SGHRS and CDR2 YFSETQ come from the germline V gene.

This clone has only a few counts. The J gene is TRBJ2-1, the V gene TRBV5-1; 11 bases map to TRBD2. Germline assignment: CDR1 SGHRS and CDR2 YFSETQ. There are 17 residues in the CDR3. V was clipped by 2 bases and J by 5 bases; unmatched bases: 9. The CDR3 reads CASSFLPTSGGNNEQFF. The CDR3 DNA reads as TGCGCCAGCAGCTTTCTCCCTACTAGCGGGGGAAACAATGAGCAGTTCTTC.

In this sample, this clone turned up a few times. The genes are TRBV9 and TRBJ1-2; a weak D match, TRBD1 (5 bases). Germline V lookup: CDR1 SGDLS, CDR2 YYNGEE. Deletions cut 9 bases from V and 5 bases from J, with 17 bases between. There are 13 residues in the CDR3. The CDR3 DNA sequence: TGTGCCAAGACGCAACAGGATCTGTATGGCTACACCTTC. Amino acids: CAKTQQDLYGYTF.

The rearrangement uses TRBV18 and TRBJ1-1; weak D call: TRBD1 (5 bases). This CDR3 has 15 residues. Germline CDR1 is KGHSH and CDR2 is LQKENI. Between the trimmed V and J ends, which lost 3 bases and 2 bases, there was a span of 13 bases. The CDR3 nucleotides are TGTGCCAGCTCACCTCGGGACGGGAGCAACACTGAAGCTTTCTTT. This translates into CASSPRDGSNTEAFF.

The chain combines TRBV7-9 with TRBJ2-7; the match to TRBD2 covers 8 bases. Unmatched junction bases numbered 11, after V lost 5 bases and J lost 2 bases. This CDR3 comprises 16 residues. Germline V lookup: CDR1 SEHNR, CDR2 FQNEAQ (reference sequence). The CDR3 DNA sequence: TGTGCCAGCAGCGAAAGGAGCGGGGGAGCTACCTACGAGCAGTACTTC. Amino acid sequence: CASSERSGGATYEQYF. Variable domain in full (rest from reference TRBV7-9 and TRBJ2-7): DTGVSQNPRHKITKRGQNVTFRCDPISEHNRLYWYRQTLGQGPEFLTYFQNEAQLEKSRLLSDRFSAERPKGSFSTLEIQRTEQGDSAMYLCASSERSGGATYEQYFGPGTRLTVT.

The chain uses TRBV7-9 and TRBJ1-2, with a weak D call TRBD1 (5 bases). There are 14 residues in the CDR3. Germline assignment: CDR1 SEHNR and CDR2 FQNEAQ (reference sequence). Trimming took off 5 bases at V and 7 bases at J, with 17 bases between the two ends. Here the CDR3 reads CASSASGMSGGYTF. In nucleotides, the CDR3 is TGTGCCAGCAGCGCTTCAGGGATGTCCGGTGGCTACACCTTC.

Note on this clone: The same CDR3 is also encoded by other DNA sequences in this sample. The rearrangement uses TRBV5-1 and TRBJ2-7; D perhaps matches TRBD1 (6 bases). CDR3 length equals 14 residues. V was clipped by 0 bases and J by 3 bases, with 10 bases between them. The germline gives CDR1 SGHRS, CDR2 YFSETQ. CDR3 in amino acids: CASSLDRVGYEQYF. The CDR3 DNA is TGCGCCAGCAGCTTGGACAGGGTTGGCTACGAGCAGTACTTC.

The CDR3 coding sequence is TGTGCCAGCAGCCTCAGACTAGCGGGGGGCTATGAGCAGTTCTTC. Amino acid sequence: CASSLRLAGGYEQFF. The rearrangement links TRBV7-9 to TRBJ2-1; 13 nucleotides align to TRBD2. J gave up 8 bases and V 5 bases, and 6 bases lay outside the gene matches. This CDR3 contains 15 residues. The germline V gene has CDR1 SEHNR and CDR2 FQNEAQ (reference sequence).

This sequence joins TRBV2 and TRBJ1-5; perhaps TRBD1 as D (5 bases). CDR3 size: 15 residues. Germline V CDR1 and CDR2: SNHLY, FYNNEI. With 2 bases removed from V and 1 base from J, the gap between germline ends came to 9 bases. CDR3 region: CASSEQGPSNQPQHF. The CDR3, as DNA: TGTGCCAGCAGTGAACAGGGACCGAGCAATCAGCCCCAGCATTTT.

This clone has more than one count but fewer than ten. The chain is built from TRBV7-3 and TRBJ2-3; D unclear. The germline V gene encodes CDR1 SGHTA and CDR2 FQGTGA. The CDR3 covers 15 residues. The V end was cut by 4 bases, the J end by 0 bases, with 11 bases between. The DNA of the CDR3 is TGTGCCAGCAGCTCGGACGGTCCTAGCACAGATACGCAGTATTTT. It is translated as CASSSDGPSTDTQYF.

This clone was seen more than once but under ten times. The chain uses TRBV29-1 and TRBJ2-1; 12 bases are shared with TRBD2. CDR3 length: 16 residues. V lost 7 bases to trimming and J lost 4 bases; unmatched junction nucleotides: 11. Germline assignment: CDR1 SQVTM and CDR2 ANQGSEA. CDR3 sequence (DNA): TGCAGCGGCAAAGGGGATGGACTAGCGGGGTACAATGAGCAGTTCTTC. Translation: CSGKGDGLAGYNEQFF.

The V call is TRBV11-3, the J call TRBJ2-1, with D uncertain. Trimming cost V 1 base and J 2 bases, with 12 bases left between them. The CDR3 is 16 amino acids. The V gene's germline CDR1 is SGHNT and CDR2 YENEEA. The CDR3 DNA is TGTGCCAGCAGCTTAGGAGGTCGGACCGCCTACAATGAGCAGTTCTTC. It specifies CASSLGGRTAYNEQFF.

This clone was seen more than once but under ten times. This chain uses TRBV30 with TRBJ2-1; D is unresolved. Trimming took 5 bases from V and 4 from J, leaving 6 bases between them. Germline values: CDR1 GTSNPN, CDR2 SVGIG (reference sequence). The CDR3 has 11 amino acids. CDR3 residues: CAWYLYNEQFF. As DNA, the CDR3 is TGTGCCTGGTATCTGTACAATGAGCAGTTCTTC.

This clone was seen a few times. V gene TRBV7-3 combines with J gene TRBJ2-3, with 9 bases aligning to TRBD2. Germline CDR1 reads SGHTA; CDR2 reads FQGTGA. The J segment lost 2 bases and the V segment lost 2 bases, leaving 5 bases of the junction unmatched. The length of the CDR3 is 16 residues. The CDR3 nucleotides read TGTGCCAGCAGCTTAGTAGGGACTAGCTACACAGATACGCAGTATTTT. As protein: CASSLVGTSYTDTQYF.

The chain carries TRBV4-2 and TRBJ1-2; 7 bases line up with TRBD1. Germline V gives CDR1 LGHNA, CDR2 YNFKEQ. J lost 8 bases, V lost 4 bases, and 10 bases had no gene match. The CDR3 has 14 residues. The CDR3 region has the DNA TGTGCCAGCAGCCCCGGAGGTGCGGGACAGGGCTACACCTTC. It translates to CASSPGGAGQGYTF.

The DNA for the CDR3 is TGTGCCACCAGCCACCGGGACACCTTTATCTACATTCAGTACTTC. Translation: CATSHRDTFIYIQYF. V and J are TRBV15 and TRBJ2-4; D is possibly TRBD1 (6 bases). The CDR3 sequence is 15 residues long. Trimming pared 5 bases from V and 8 bases from J, leaving 19 bases between. Germline CDR1 LNHNV, CDR2 YYDKDF (reference sequence).